This paragraph reports one T cell receptor beta chain. The record originates from a study of T-cell memory formation after mild COVID-19. MiXCR, applied by TCRdb to the 5' RACE reads, yields one record per CDR3 protein. The sample has some 110,000 distinct CDR3 sequences, about 17% seen once. Trimming took off 5 bases at V and 0 bases at J, with 13 bases between the two ends. This CDR3 has 16 amino acids. Germline assignment: CDR1 SGHNT and CDR2 YENEEA. The chain carries TRBV11-3 and TRBJ2-2; D ambiguous. Sequenced input: PBMCs or a T cell subset sorted from them (not recorded which). The sequence derives from an adult woman who had mild COVID-19 (a few samples of this study predate the infection). Cell type and time point are not known. The CDR3 region has the DNA TGTGCCAGCAGCCCTCGTTTGGGCTCGAACACCGGGGAGCTGTTTTTT. As protein: CASSPRLGSNTGELFF.